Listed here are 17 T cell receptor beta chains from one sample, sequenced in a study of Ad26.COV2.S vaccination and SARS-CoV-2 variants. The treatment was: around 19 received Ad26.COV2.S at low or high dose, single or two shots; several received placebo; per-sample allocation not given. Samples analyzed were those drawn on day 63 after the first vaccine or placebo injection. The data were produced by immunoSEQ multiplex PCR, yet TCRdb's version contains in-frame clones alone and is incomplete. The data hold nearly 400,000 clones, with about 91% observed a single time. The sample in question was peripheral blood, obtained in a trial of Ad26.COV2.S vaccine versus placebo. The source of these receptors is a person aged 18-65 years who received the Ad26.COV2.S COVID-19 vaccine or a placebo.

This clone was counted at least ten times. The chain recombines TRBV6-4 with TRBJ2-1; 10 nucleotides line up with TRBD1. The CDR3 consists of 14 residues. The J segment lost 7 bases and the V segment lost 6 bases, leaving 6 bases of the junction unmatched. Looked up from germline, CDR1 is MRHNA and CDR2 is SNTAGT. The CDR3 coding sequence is TGTGCCAGCAGCGGGACAGGGGAGCGGAATGAGCAGTTCTTC. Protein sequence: CASSGTGERNEQFF.

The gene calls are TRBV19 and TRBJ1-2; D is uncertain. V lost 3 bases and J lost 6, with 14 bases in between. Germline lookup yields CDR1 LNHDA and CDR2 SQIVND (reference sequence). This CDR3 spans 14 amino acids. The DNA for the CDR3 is TGTGCCAGTAGTATCCTTCGACGGCCTGATGGCTACACCTTC. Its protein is CASSILRRPDGYTF.

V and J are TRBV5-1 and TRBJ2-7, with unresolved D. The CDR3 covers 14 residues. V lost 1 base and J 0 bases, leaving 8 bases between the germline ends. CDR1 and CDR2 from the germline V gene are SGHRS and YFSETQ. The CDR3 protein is CASSLIVGSYEQYF. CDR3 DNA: TGCGCCAGCAGCTTGATTGTCGGCTCCTACGAGCAGTACTTC.

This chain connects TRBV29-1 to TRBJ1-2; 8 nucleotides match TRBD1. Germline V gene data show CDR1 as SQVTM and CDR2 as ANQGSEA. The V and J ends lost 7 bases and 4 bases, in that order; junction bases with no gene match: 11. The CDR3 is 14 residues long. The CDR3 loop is CSAQADRGFYGYTF. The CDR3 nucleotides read TGCAGCGCTCAGGCCGACAGGGGTTTCTATGGCTACACCTTC.

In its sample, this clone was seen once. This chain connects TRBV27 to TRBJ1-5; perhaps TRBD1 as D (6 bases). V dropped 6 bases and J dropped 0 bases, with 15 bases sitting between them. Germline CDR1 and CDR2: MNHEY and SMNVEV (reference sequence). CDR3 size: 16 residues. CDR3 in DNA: TGTGCCAGCAGCCCTACTGGACAGATTAGCAATCAGCCCCAGCATTTT. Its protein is CASSPTGQISNQPQHF.

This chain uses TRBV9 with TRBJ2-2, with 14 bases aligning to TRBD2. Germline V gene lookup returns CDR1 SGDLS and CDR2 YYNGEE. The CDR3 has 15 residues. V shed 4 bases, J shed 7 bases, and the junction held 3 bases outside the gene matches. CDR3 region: CASSRLAGGIGELFF. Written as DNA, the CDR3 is TGTGCCAGCAGCCGACTAGCGGGAGGGATCGGGGAGCTGTTTTTT.

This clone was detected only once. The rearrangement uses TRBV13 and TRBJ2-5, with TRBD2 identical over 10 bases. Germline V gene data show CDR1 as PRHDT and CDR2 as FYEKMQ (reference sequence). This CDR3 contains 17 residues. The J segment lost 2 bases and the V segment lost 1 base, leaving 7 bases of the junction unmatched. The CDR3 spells CASSLVGELAGQETQYF. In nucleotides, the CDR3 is TGTGCCAGCAGCTTAGTAGGGGAACTAGCGGGACAAGAGACCCAGTACTTC.

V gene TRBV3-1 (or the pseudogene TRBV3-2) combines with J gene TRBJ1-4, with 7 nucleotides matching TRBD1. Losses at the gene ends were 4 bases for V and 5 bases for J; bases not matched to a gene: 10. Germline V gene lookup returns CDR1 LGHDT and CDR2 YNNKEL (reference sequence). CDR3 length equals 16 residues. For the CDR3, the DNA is TGTGCCAGCAGCCTGATGTTCGGGACAGAGAATGAAAAACTGTTTTTT. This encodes CASSLMFGTENEKLFF.

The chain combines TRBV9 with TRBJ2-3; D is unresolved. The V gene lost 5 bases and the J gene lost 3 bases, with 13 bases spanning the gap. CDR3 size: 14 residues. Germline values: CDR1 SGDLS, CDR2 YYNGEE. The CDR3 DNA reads TGTGCCAGCAGTTCCACTCCGGAGACAGATACGCAGTATTTT. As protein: CASSSTPETDTQYF.

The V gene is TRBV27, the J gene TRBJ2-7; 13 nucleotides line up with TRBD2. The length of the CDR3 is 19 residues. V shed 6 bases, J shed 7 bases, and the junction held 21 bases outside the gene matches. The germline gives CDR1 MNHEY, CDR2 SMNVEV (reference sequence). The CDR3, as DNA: TGTGCCAGCAGCTCTACCCGACTAGCGGGAGGCCGACCCTTTGGAGAGCAGTACTTC. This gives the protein CASSSTRLAGGRPFGEQYF.

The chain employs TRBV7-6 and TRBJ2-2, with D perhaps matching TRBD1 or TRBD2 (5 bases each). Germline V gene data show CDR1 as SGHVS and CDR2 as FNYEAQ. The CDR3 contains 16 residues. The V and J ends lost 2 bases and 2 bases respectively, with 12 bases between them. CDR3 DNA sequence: TGTGCCAGCAGCTTATACCCGGGACCTAACACCGGGGAGCTGTTTTTT. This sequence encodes CASSLYPGPNTGELFF.

The CDR3 bases are TGTGCCAGCAGCGGGGGACGGATTTCATATAATTCACCCCTCCACTTT. This codes for CASSGGRISYNSPLHF. The rearrangement uses TRBV28 and TRBJ1-6; D perhaps matches TRBD1 (5 bases). This CDR3 contains 16 residues. V gave up 6 bases and J gave up 4 bases, with 16 bases separating them. Germline loops: CDR1 MDHEN, CDR2 SYDVKM.

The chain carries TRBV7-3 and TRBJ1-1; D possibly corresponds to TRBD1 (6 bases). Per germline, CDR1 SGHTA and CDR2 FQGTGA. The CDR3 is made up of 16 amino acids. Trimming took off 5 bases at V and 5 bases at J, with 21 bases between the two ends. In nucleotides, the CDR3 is TGTGCCAGCAGCCATAATAAACAGGGCGGAGGGACTGAAGCTTTCTTT. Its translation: CASSHNKQGGGTEAFF. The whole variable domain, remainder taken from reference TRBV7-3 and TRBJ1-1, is GAGVSQTPSNKVTEKGKYVELRCDPISGHTALYWYRQSLGQGPEFLIYFQGTGAADDSGLPNDRFFAVRPEGSVSTLKIQRTERGDSAVYLCASSHNKQGGGTEAFFGQGTRLTVV.

The CDR3, as DNA: TGTGCCACCAGCAGAGATCAGGGAGGATTGGATTCACCCCTCCACTTT. Translating it yields CATSRDQGGLDSPLHF. This chain links TRBV15 with TRBJ1-6, with D possibly matching TRBD1 (5 bases). Trimming cost V 0 bases and J 8 bases, with 14 bases left between them. From germline, CDR1 is LNHNV and CDR2 YYDKDF (reference sequence). This CDR3 is built from 16 residues.

The CDR3 DNA reads as TGTGCCAGCAGCGTATCGGGACAGGGTGGAAACACCATATATTTT. It encodes CASSVSGQGGNTIYF. The rearrangement links TRBV9 to TRBJ1-3, with 9 bases aligning to TRBD1. Germline-derived CDR1 and CDR2 are SGDLS and YYNGEE. The CDR3 is 15 amino acids. The trim removed 1 base at V and 3 bases at J, leaving 2 bases unmatched.

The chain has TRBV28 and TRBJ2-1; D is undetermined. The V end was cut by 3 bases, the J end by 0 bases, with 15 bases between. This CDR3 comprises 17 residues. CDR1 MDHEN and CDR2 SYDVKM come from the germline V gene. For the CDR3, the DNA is TGTGCCAGCAGTTTCTCTCGACTGGTAAGCTCCTACAATGAGCAGTTCTTC. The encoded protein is CASSFSRLVSSYNEQFF.

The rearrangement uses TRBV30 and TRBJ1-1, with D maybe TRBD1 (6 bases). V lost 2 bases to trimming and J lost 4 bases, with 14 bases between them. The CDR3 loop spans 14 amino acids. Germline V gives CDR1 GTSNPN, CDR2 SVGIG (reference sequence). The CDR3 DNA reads TGTGCCTGGAGTTCCTGGACAGAGCCCACTGAAGCTTTCTTT. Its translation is CAWSSWTEPTEAFF.